The entry that follows covers one T cell receptor (beta chain) sequence. Antigen: not known. Sequencing targeted expressed TCRB transcripts, as all isolated RNA had been reverse transcribed. Using immunoSEQ multiplex PCR, the repertoire was profiled, and TCRdb retains in-frame clones only, with some absent. The sample contains some 200,000 clones, roughly 10% of which appear only once. Naive, central memory, regulatory and stem cell-like memory cells within the CD4+ compartment were sorted using CD45RO/CCR7/CD25/CD127/CD95/CD27. The data stem from a study of beta chain features in type 1 diabetes. This CDR3 contains 13 residues. Germline-derived CDR1 and CDR2 are SQVTM and ANQGSEA. The germline V and J ends were trimmed by 4 bases and 2 bases, with 11 bases remaining between them. Study findings and constraints: HLA influence on TCRB rearrangement stayed unresolved here. The naive, central memory and Treg TCRB repertoires looked more alike in patients than they did in healthy donors. PCR, the amplification step, might favor shorter templates, equally in patients and controls.

Sequencing input: central memory CD4+ T cells from blood. This chain joins TRBV29-1 and TRBJ2-5; D is unresolved. The sequence was obtained from a man younger than 30 in good health. CDR3 nucleotide sequence: TGCAGCGTTGGTTGGGCTGTACAAGAGACCCAGTACTTC. Translated, it gives CSVGWAVQETQYF.